The text below deals with one T cell receptor (beta chain). Antigen unknown. The data belong to a study of cytomegalovirus exposure and HLA in healthy donors. On the study more broadly: Clustering assigned 70% to 85% of the roughly 370 genotyped donors to the Caucasian-associated ancestry cluster.

With 7 bases removed from V and 1 base from J, the gap between germline ends came to 16 bases. This CDR3 has 15 residues. The germline V gene encodes CDR1 SNHLY and CDR2 FYNNEI. Findings of the study overall: Most sequenced TCRs were rare (though some public TCRs occurred in many donors). Apart from CMV serostatus, no immune exposure information was available.

Amplification used 60 Vbeta primers and 13 Jbeta primers. Sequencing was performed with immunoSEQ multiplex PCR; in TCRdb, only in-frame clones are kept and a portion is missing. Seen here are roughly 130,000 clones, around 85% observed once, and the top ten hold more than 1.5%. This chain connects TRBV2 to TRBJ1-1; D remains ambiguous. The receptor comes from a boy aged 5-17 years in good health and CMV-seronegative. The sample was PBMCs. The CDR3 loop is CASKFGSGKNTEAFF. The CDR3 DNA sequence: TGTGCCAGCAAGTTCGGATCAGGAAAGAACACTGAAGCTTTCTTT.